These 20 T cell receptor beta chains share one sample of origin, sequenced in a study of long-term antiretroviral therapy in people with HIV. The authors ran the immunoSEQ assay, v3.0, at survey level. Assay: immunoSEQ multiplex PCR; the TCRdb copy retains only in-frame clones and omits some. The data show 21,000 or so clones, approximately 77% seen once. Material: unsorted PBMCs, obtained at the start of antiretroviral therapy. Receptors were obtained from a man aged 50-60 years with HIV.

The V and J genes are TRBV7-9 and TRBJ2-7; D unresolved. The CDR3 totals 13 residues. V lost 5 bases to trimming and J lost 0 bases, with 8 bases between them. CDR1 and CDR2 from the germline V gene are SEHNR and FQNEAQ (reference sequence). The DNA of the CDR3 is TGTGCCAGCAGCCCAGGTAACTCCTACGAGCAGTACTTC. Protein: CASSPGNSYEQYF.

The rearrangement links TRBV6-5 to TRBJ2-2; 7 bases line up with TRBD2. The CDR3 extends over 14 amino acids. Germline trimming cut 8 bases from V and 6 bases from J; bases unmatched to any gene: 9. Per the germline V gene, CDR1 is MNHEY and CDR2 is SVGAGI. CDR3 sequence: CASGRRLAAGELFF. CDR3 nucleotides: TGTGCCAGCGGAAGGAGACTAGCAGCCGGGGAGCTGTTTTTT.

This clone appeared a single time. This rearrangement joins TRBV6-5 to TRBJ1-3; D ambiguous. Germline values: CDR1 MNHEY, CDR2 SVGAGI. V was pared by 3 bases and J by 0 bases, with 9 bases between. The CDR3 has 15 amino acids. CDR3 residues: CASSYNSYSGNTIYF. For the CDR3, the DNA is TGTGCCAGCAGTTATAATTCCTACTCTGGAAACACCATATATTTT.

The chain uses TRBV11-2 and TRBJ2-2, with 7 bases that match TRBD2. Germline V gene sequence: CDR1 SGHAT, CDR2 FQNNGV. V dropped 3 bases and J dropped 3; count of bases not matched to a gene: 7. This CDR3 spans 16 amino acids. CDR3 residues: CASSFLKREDTGELFF. CDR3 DNA sequence: TGTGCCAGCAGCTTTTTGAAGCGGGAAGACACCGGGGAGCTGTTTTTT.

In its sample, this clone is medium-sized (0.01 to 0.1%). CDR3 sequence: CASSVEGRGAFF. The CDR3 DNA is TGTGCCAGCAGCGTAGAGGGCAGGGGAGCTTTCTTT. The J gene is TRBJ1-1, the V gene TRBV9; weak D call: TRBD1 (6 bases). The V and J ends lost 0 bases and 10 bases respectively, with 10 bases between them. The CDR3 runs to 12 residues. Germline CDR1 is SGDLS and CDR2 is YYNGEE.

The chain is built from TRBV11-2 and TRBJ1-1; D uncertain. V lost 5 bases to trimming and J lost 4 bases, with 14 bases between them. This CDR3 has 14 amino acids. Germline values: CDR1 SGHAT, CDR2 FQNNGV. CDR3 sequence: CASSLDSWGTEAFF. In DNA, the CDR3 is TGTGCCAGCAGCCTCGATTCGTGGGGCACTGAAGCTTTCTTT.

The rearrangement joins TRBV6-6 to TRBJ1-5; weak D call: TRBD1 (6 bases). This CDR3 is 14 amino acids long. Germline values: CDR1 MNHNY, CDR2 SVGAGI (reference sequence). V dropped 2 bases and J dropped 4 bases, with 9 bases sitting between them. CDR3 region: CASSYRQGNQPQHF. DNA of the CDR3: TGTGCCAGCAGTTACAGGCAGGGGAATCAGCCCCAGCATTTT.

This clone was detected only a few times. The rearrangement uses TRBV11-2 and TRBJ2-7; no reliable D call. The length of the CDR3 is 15 residues. V lost 5 bases and J lost 2, with 16 bases in between. Germline V gene data show CDR1 as SGHAT and CDR2 as FQNNGV. The CDR3: CASSPRFGSPYEQYF. The CDR3 DNA reads as TGTGCCAGCAGCCCGCGGTTCGGCAGCCCCTACGAGCAGTACTTC.

The sample holds a few counts of this clone. The chain's CDR3 is CASSFTVGRDQPQHF. CDR3 sequence (DNA): TGTGCCAGCAGTTTCACTGTCGGGAGGGATCAGCCCCAGCATTTT. V and J are TRBV28 and TRBJ1-5; D is unresolved. Germline V CDR1 and CDR2: MDHEN, SYDVKM. This CDR3 spans 15 amino acids. V shed 3 bases and J shed 5 bases, with 14 bases lying between them.

The chain is built from TRBV28 and TRBJ2-7; no definite D call. The CDR3 spans 13 residues. V was cut by 5 bases and J by 7 bases, with 15 bases left in between. Per the germline V gene, CDR1 is MDHEN and CDR2 is SYDVKM. CDR3 coding DNA: TGTGCCAGCAGTGAAGCTTCAGACCTAGAGCAGTACTTC. It translates to CASSEASDLEQYF.

This chain links TRBV2 with TRBJ1-1, with D uncertain. This CDR3 spans 13 amino acids. The V end was cut by 11 bases, the J end by 0 bases, with 13 bases between. Germline V lookup: CDR1 SNHLY, CDR2 FYNNEI. The CDR3 spells CALGQYMNTEAFF. CDR3 coding DNA: TGTGCCCTAGGGCAGTACATGAACACTGAAGCTTTCTTT.

This clone showed up just a few times. CDR3 protein: CASSLADRAGDYGYTF. The CDR3 DNA sequence: TGTGCCAGCAGCTTAGCGGACCGGGCCGGAGATTATGGCTACACCTTC. V gene TRBV7-9 combines with J gene TRBJ1-2; D gene ambiguous. The CDR3 is made up of 16 amino acids. Germline-derived CDR1 and CDR2 are SEHNR and FQNEAQ (reference sequence). Between the trimmed V and J ends, which lost 0 bases and 5 bases, there was a span of 16 bases.

V usage is TRBV11-2 and J usage is TRBJ1-1, with 8 positions matching TRBD1. The germline CDR1 and CDR2 sequences are SGHAT and FQNNGV. After removal of 0 bases from V and 3 bases from J, the junction contained 0 bases not matched to a gene. CDR3 length: 14 residues. CDR3 DNA sequence: TGTGCCAGCAGCTTAGAGGGACAGGACACTGAAGCTTTCTTT. This translates into CASSLEGQDTEAFF.

This rearrangement joins TRBV28 to TRBJ2-5, with a weak D call TRBD2 (7 bases). The CDR3 extends over 13 amino acids. CDR1 MDHEN and CDR2 SYDVKM come from the germline V gene. The V gene lost 8 bases and the J gene lost 3 bases, with 13 bases spanning the gap. The CDR3 protein is CASGGAQEETQYF. The CDR3 coding sequence is TGTGCCAGCGGGGGGGCGCAGGAAGAGACCCAGTACTTC.

The V gene is TRBV7-2, the J gene TRBJ2-3; D gene uncertain. Trimming shortened V by 8 bases and J by 0 bases, and 12 bases separated the two germline ends. CDR1 and CDR2 (germline): SGHTA, FQGNSA. The CDR3 runs to 14 residues. The CDR3 DNA reads as TGTGCCAGCGAGAGCCGGTCTAGCACAGATACGCAGTATTTT. It codes for CASESRSSTDTQYF.

On this clone: This CDR3 is also generated by other DNA sequences in the sample. This sequence joins TRBV13 and TRBJ1-1, with no clear D. CDR3 size: 12 residues. The V end lost 3 bases, the J end lost 1 base, and 3 bases lay between the germline ends. In germline, CDR1 is PRHDT, CDR2 FYEKMQ (reference sequence). The CDR3 region is CASSLKNTEAFF. The CDR3 DNA follows: TGTGCCAGCAGCTTGAAGAACACTGAAGCTTTCTTT. The whole variable domain, filled in from reference TRBV13 and TRBJ1-1, reads AAGVIQSPRHLIKEKRETATLKCYPIPRHDTVYWYQQGPGQDPQFLISFYEKMQSDKGSIPDRFSAQQFSDYHSELNMSSLELGDSALYFCASSLKNTEAFFGQGTRLTVV.

This clone was seen more than once but under ten times. The chain links TRBV5-1 to TRBJ1-2; tentative D call: TRBD1 (5 bases). Trimming shortened V by 5 bases and J by 6 bases, and 23 bases separated the two germline ends. CDR1 and CDR2 from the germline V gene are SGHRS and YFSETQ. The CDR3 loop spans 16 amino acids. CDR3 nucleotide sequence: TGCGCCAGCAGTCCAACATATATCGGGGCTTCGGATGGCTACACCTTC. Translating it yields CASSPTYIGASDGYTF. Using reference TRBV5-1 and TRBJ1-2 for the parts outside the CDR3, the full variable domain is KAGVTQTPRYLIKTRGQQVTLSCSPISGHRSVSWYQQTPGQGLQFLFEYFSETQRNKGNFPGRFSGRQFSNSRSEMNVSTLELGDSALYLCASSPTYIGASDGYTFGSGTRLTVV.

The CDR3 DNA follows: TGTGCCAGCAGCTTAGAACCGGGCTCAGAGACCCAGTACTTC. Translation: CASSLEPGSETQYF. The V call is TRBV11-2, the J call TRBJ2-5, with D unclear. V lost 0 bases, J lost 4 bases, and 9 bases lay in between. The CDR3 spans 14 residues. The germline V gene has CDR1 SGHAT and CDR2 FQNNGV.

The chain links TRBV5-1 to TRBJ1-1, with D possibly TRBD1 on 6 matching bases. The CDR3 consists of 14 residues. The germline gives CDR1 SGHRS, CDR2 YFSETQ. With 0 bases removed from V and 4 bases from J, the gap between germline ends came to 10 bases. Written as DNA, the CDR3 is TGCGCCAGCAGCTTGGGGGGGCTCGGCACTGAAGCTTTCTTT. Translating gives CASSLGGLGTEAFF.

This sequence joins TRBV5-4 and TRBJ2-4; D is perhaps TRBD2 (5 bases). The CDR3 is made up of 15 amino acids. Trimming cost V 0 bases and J 3 bases, with 10 bases left between them. CDR1 SGHNT and CDR2 YYREEE come from the germline V gene (reference sequence). The chain's CDR3 is CASSLASRGKNIQYF. CDR3 bases: TGTGCCAGCAGCTTGGCTAGCCGGGGCAAAAACATTCAGTACTTC.